Below, 3 T cell receptor beta chains from the same sample are listed, as sequenced in a study of graft-versus-host responses after intestinal transplantation. Method: immunoSEQ multiplex PCR; TCRdb's copy keeps in-frame clones and lacks some. Of fewer than 15,000 clones detected, under 45% appear once; the ten largest clones hold roughly 2.2%. The authors plated about 200,000 CFSE-labeled responder cells with about 200,000 irradiated, violet-dye-labeled stimulator cells. The sample here was alloreactive CD8+ T cells from a mixed lymphocyte reaction culture, taken before intestinal transplant. The subset here: CFSE-low proliferating T cells sorted from approximately six-day pre-transplant mixed lymphocyte reaction (GvH or HvG direction). These TCRs come from a human patient who received an intestinal transplant.

This clone was recorded once. The gene calls are TRBV6-9 and TRBJ1-1; a possible D gene is TRBD1 (5 bases). Between the trimmed V and J ends, which lost 4 bases and 11 bases, there was a span of 14 bases. CDR1 is MNHGY and CDR2 is SVAAGI in the germline V gene. The CDR3 has 12 residues. The CDR3, as DNA: TGTGCCAGCAGTTTTAAGGGGAACCCGGCTTTCTTT. Its protein product is CASSFKGNPAFF.

Relative to its sample, this clone is medium-sized (0.01 to 0.1%). J is TRBJ2-7 and V is TRBV7-9; tentative D call: TRBD2 (5 bases). Germline CDR1 SEHNR, CDR2 FQNEAQ (reference sequence). V was clipped by 5 bases and J by 2 bases, with 13 bases between them. The CDR3 totals 14 residues. Here the CDR3 reads CASSQYSGAYEQYF. In DNA, the CDR3 is TGTGCCAGCAGCCAATACAGCGGAGCCTACGAGCAGTACTTC.

This clone has just one count. The chain combines TRBV6-1 with TRBJ1-3; D is unresolved. Germline CDR1 reads MNHNS; CDR2 reads SASEGT. The germline V and J ends were trimmed by 2 bases and 0 bases, with 8 bases remaining between them. The CDR3 consists of 15 residues. The CDR3 loop is CASSESSLSGNTIYF. In DNA, the CDR3 is TGTGCCAGCAGTGAATCCTCTCTCTCTGGAAACACCATATATTTT.